This T cell receptor (beta chain) was sequenced in a study of control samples from healthy donors and cancer patients (dated by TCRdb to about 2020). The CDR3 holds 12 amino acids from the cysteine to the phenylalanine. The retained sequence is limited to the CDR3, 36 bases, with the frame set at the first base. The V end loses 6 bases and the J end loses 6 bases, and a stretch of 11 bases separates them. The germline V gene (reference sequence) specifies LNHNV as CDR1 and YYDKDF as CDR2. For this clone: Its antigen target is currently unknown. No base quality information exists; no much larger clone differs at one position.

The library came from the immunoSEQ multiplex PCR assay. As stored in TCRdb, this immuneACCESS dataset retains in-frame rearrangements with V and J assigned. A fraction of the clones does not appear; measured against another copy, unresolved V genes explain less than half of the discrepancy, and the remainder lacks a known reason. For this sample there are 100,000 to 150,000 clones; 87% appear just once. The ten largest clonotypes hold about 8.7% of the sample. The sequencing input was blood. The receptor was isolated from a man aged 35-49 years in good health. The rearranged chain carries TRBV15 and TRBJ1-2; D gene: possibly TRBD1, on 5 matching bases. Read as DNA, the sequence is TGTGCCACCAGTTTAGGGGTAGATGGCTACACCTTC. Protein translation: CATSLGVDGYTF.